This entry concerns a single TCR beta chain. Its target is unknown. These data are taken from a study of shared clonotypes between healthy human individuals. Sequenced by immunoSEQ multiplex PCR; TCRdb stores in-frame clones only, minus some. The sample includes 750,000 to 1,000,000 clones, about 92% of them seen just once. Regarding the study as a whole: Few donors restricted represented genetic and exposure-history diversity.

Naive-designated CD8 cells lacked CD45RO, were positively enriched for CCR7, and omitted terminally differentiated effector memory CD45RA+ cells. Donors, healthy HIV-negative adults, lacked recent acute infections or vaccinations. Germline V CDR1 and CDR2: SGHVS, FNYEAQ. V shed 1 base, J shed 1 base, and the junction held 7 bases outside the gene matches. This CDR3 contains 17 residues. This TCR was sampled from a man aged 25 to 45 in good health. The rearrangement joins TRBV7-6 to TRBJ2-3; 8 nucleotides line up with TRBD2. Sequenced material: naive CD8+ T cells sorted from blood. The CDR3 bases are TGTGCCAGCAGCTTAGGTTCGGCGACTAGCGGCACAGATACGCAGTATTTT. Encoded protein: CASSLGSATSGTDTQYF.